This T cell receptor beta chain originates from a study of T cell repertoires in cytomegalovirus infection. For the study at large: Both recently identified HLA-C-restricted and well-studied HLA-B-restricted CMV epitopes were used in the study. Public TCR beta signatures provided an indication of both CMV infection and a matching HLA type. Study-wide findings and caveats: Totalled public TCR beta family frequency picked out people who carried CMV plus the relevant HLA.

TCRdb passed the reads through MiXCR, listing each CDR3 protein once. Among 650,000 to 900,000 distinct CDR3 sequences listed, about 28% were seen once. A word on this clonotype: Its antigen remains unidentified.

Losses at the gene ends were 5 bases for V and 2 bases for J; bases not matched to a gene: 4. Germline assignment: CDR1 SGHTA and CDR2 FQGNSA. The CDR3 has 16 residues. The clonotype comes from a human donor in good health (CMV status not recorded). Some clones in this sample may be carry-over from other donors' samples. This material consisted of cultured CD8+ T cells from PBMCs, taken from culture after CMV antigen stimulation. J is TRBJ1-6 and V is TRBV7-2; 9 bases line up with TRBD1. CDR3 nucleotides: TGTGCCAGCAGCACGGGACAGGGACCCTATAATTCACCCCTCCACTTT. This gives the protein CASSTGQGPYNSPLHF.